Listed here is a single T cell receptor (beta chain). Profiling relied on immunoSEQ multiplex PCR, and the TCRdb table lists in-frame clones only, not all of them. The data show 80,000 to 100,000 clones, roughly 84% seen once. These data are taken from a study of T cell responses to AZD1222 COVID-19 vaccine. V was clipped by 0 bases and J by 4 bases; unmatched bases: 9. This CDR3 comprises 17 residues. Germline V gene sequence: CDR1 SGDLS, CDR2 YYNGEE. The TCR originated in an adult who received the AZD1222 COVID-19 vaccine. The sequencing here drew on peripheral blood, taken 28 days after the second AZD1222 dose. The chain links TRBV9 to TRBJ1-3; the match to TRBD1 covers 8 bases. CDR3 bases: TGTGCCAGCAGCGTAGGACCGACAGGGGTGTCAGGAAACACCATATATTTT. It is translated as CASSVGPTGVSGNTIYF.